This TCR beta chain comes out of a study of molecular identifiers for immune sequencing clone quantification. Study-level background: In replicates, RNA from roughly 21,000 or 96,000 naive CD8 cells was split five ways, four sequenced.

The sorting of naive CD8 T cells used the CD8+CD4-CCR7+CD45RA+ phenotype. The table lists this clonotype with many counts. Its target is unknown. TCRdb reprocessed the PCR reads via MiXCR and lists one record per CDR3 protein. The sample holds a few hundred thousand distinct CDR3 sequences, about a quarter seen once. Notes on the study in general: The study reportedly detected spiked Jurkat TCR RNA from one cell among one million naive cells. The share of molecules held by clones above 20 RNA copies was over 97% in effector cells and under 1% in naive cells.

Trimming at V came to 1 base and at J to 3 bases, leaving 2 bases not matched to a gene. The CDR3 is 14 residues long. CDR1 and CDR2 from the germline V gene are SGHDT and YYEEEE. The specimen was naive CD8+ T cells from blood, with Jurkat cell RNA spiked in. Subset: FACS-sorted CD8+CD4-CCR7+CD45RA+ naive T cells. The clonotype comes from a human donor in good health. Some libraries in this study had Jurkat cell RNA spiked in. The gene calls are TRBV5-6 and TRBJ1-1, with TRBD1 matching over 8 bases. The CDR3 DNA reads TGTGCCAGCAGCTTGCGGACAGGGTACACTGAAGCTTTCTTT. It specifies CASSLRTGYTEAFF.